This T cell receptor (beta chain) was sequenced during a study of T cell responses to AZD1222 COVID-19 vaccine. Libraries were prepared by immunoSEQ multiplex PCR; TCRdb keeps only in-frame clonotypes and omits some of them. The sample has some 130,000 clones; 80% to 95% are singletons. A word on this clone: Its target is unknown.

Study-wide results and limits: Recipients of AZD1222 seropositive at baseline numbered only 5 or 6. Spike-specific TCR breadth and depth rose after two AZD1222 doses.

Sequencing was performed on peripheral blood, taken 28 days after the second AZD1222 dose. The sequence was obtained from an adult who received the AZD1222 COVID-19 vaccine.

CDR3 sequence (DNA): TGTGCCAGCTGCGCGCAGGGCCGATTTCATAAGAGCTCTGGAAACACCATATATTTT. Amino acid sequence: CASCAQGRFHKSSGNTIYF. This chain uses TRBV7-9 with TRBJ1-3; maybe TRBD1 (5 bases). CDR3 length equals 19 residues. Per the germline V gene, CDR1 is SEHNR and CDR2 is FQNEAQ (reference sequence). The V end was cut by 8 bases, the J end by 0 bases, with 26 bases between.